The 11 T cell receptor beta chains listed next were all sequenced from one sample in a study of blood T cell repertoires in COVID-19. Generated by immunoSEQ multiplex PCR, the TCRdb table keeps only in-frame clones and is missing some. The table shows some 250,000 clones, with around four fifths occurring only once. The sample taken for sequencing was peripheral blood. Every receptor here comes from a man of 80 years or more with acute or convalescent COVID-19.

The chain carries TRBV5-4 and TRBJ1-6; D remains unclear. The CDR3 is 14 amino acids. The germline CDR1 and CDR2 sequences are SGHNT and YYREEE (reference sequence). Trimming cost V 4 bases and J 6 bases, with 11 bases left between them. The DNA for the CDR3 is TGTGCCAGCAGCACCCGGGCGGGTAATTCACCCCTCCACTTT. Translating it yields CASSTRAGNSPLHF.

This clone came up once. This chain links TRBV4-2 with TRBJ2-1; 10 nucleotides agree with TRBD2. V lost 0 bases to trimming and J lost 12 bases; unmatched junction nucleotides: 14. CDR3 length: 17 amino acids. In germline, CDR1 is LGHNA, CDR2 YNFKEQ. This CDR3 is CASSQELSTSGNLGQFF. Here the CDR3 DNA reads TGTGCCAGCAGCCAAGAGCTGAGCACTAGCGGGAATCTTGGGCAGTTCTTC.

This chain joins TRBV18 and TRBJ1-1; possible D gene TRBD1, 6 bases. V lost 5 bases, J lost 1 base, and 11 bases lay in between. The CDR3 is 14 residues long. CDR1 KGHSH and CDR2 LQKENI come from the germline V gene. CDR3 bases: TGTGCCAGCTCAGTACAGGGCAAGAACACTGAAGCTTTCTTT. Translated, it gives CASSVQGKNTEAFF.

This chain joins TRBV21-1 and TRBJ1-1; the table's D call, TRBD1, has no DNA check behind it. TRBV21-1 is noted as a pseudogene. The CDR3 has 15 residues. The CDR3 here is CASSEPRRVGTEAFF. As DNA, the CDR3 is TGTGCCAGCAGCGAGCCCCGCAGGGTTGGGACTGAAGCTTTCTTT.

The J gene is TRBJ2-1, the V gene TRBV6-5; 7 nucleotides match TRBD1. This CDR3 is built from 15 residues. Trimming cost V 6 bases and J 3 bases; bases outside gene matches: 8. Germline assignment: CDR1 MNHEY and CDR2 SVGAGI. CDR3 sequence (DNA): TGTGCCAGCAGGATGGACAGGAGCGTCTACAATGAGCAGTTCTTC. Amino acids: CASRMDRSVYNEQFF.

The rearrangement joins TRBV7-2 to TRBJ1-1; D gene uncertain. CDR1 and CDR2 from the germline V gene are SGHTA and FQGNSA. The V end lost 8 bases, the J end lost 7 bases, and 17 bases lay between the germline ends. This CDR3 is 13 amino acids long. CDR3 nucleotides: TGTGCCAGCGGATCGGTTCTGGGCAGTGAAGCTTTCTTT. It encodes CASGSVLGSEAFF.

This chain uses TRBV6-5 with TRBJ2-7; D is unresolved. Germline values: CDR1 MNHEY, CDR2 SVGAGI. The CDR3 is 16 residues long. The V gene lost 4 bases and the J gene lost 2 bases, with 18 bases spanning the gap. CDR3 coding DNA: TGTGCCAGCAGTTCCCCCTCGGTTGGGCGACCCTACGAGCAGTACTTC. It translates to CASSSPSVGRPYEQYF.

This clone is a singleton in its sample. The chain carries TRBV30 and TRBJ2-5; 7 bases line up with TRBD2. Germline loops: CDR1 GTSNPN, CDR2 SVGIG (reference sequence). This CDR3 spans 13 amino acids. Trimming removed 1 base from V and 5 bases from J; junction bases left unmatched: 4. DNA for the CDR3: TGTGCCTGGAGTGGCGGGAGAGACGAGACCCAGTACTTC. Encoded protein: CAWSGGRDETQYF.

Points on this clone: One end of the junction is discordant with germline, which a read error may explain. The rearrangement uses TRBV5-1 and TRBJ1-4, with 7 positions matching TRBD1. The CDR3 spans 14 residues. In germline, CDR1 is SGHRS, CDR2 YFSETQ. The CDR3: CGSSYGTENEKLFF. CDR3 in DNA: TGCGGCAGCAGTTATGGGACAGAAAATGAAAAACTGTTTTTT.

Comment on this clone: One junction end disagrees with the germline gene, perhaps due to a read error. CDR3 in DNA: TGCGTCAGCAGCGTCCTCTCTGGGGCCAACGTCCTGACTTTC. It codes for CVSSVLSGANVLTF. This chain connects TRBV5-1 to TRBJ2-6; no reliable D call. This CDR3 comprises 14 residues. The germline V gene encodes CDR1 SGHRS and CDR2 YFSETQ.

V gene TRBV28 combines with J gene TRBJ2-3; TRBD2 might be the D (6 bases). CDR1 is MDHEN and CDR2 is SYDVKM in the germline V gene. V lost 2 bases, J lost 4 bases, and 10 bases lay in between. This CDR3 region has 14 residues. CDR3 sequence reads: CASSLGGSPDTQYF. The CDR3 DNA reads TGTGCCAGCAGTTTAGGGGGGAGTCCAGATACGCAGTATTTT. The whole variable domain, remainder taken from reference TRBV28 and TRBJ2-3, is DVKVTQSSRYLVKRTGEKVFLECVQDMDHENMFWYRQDPGLGLRLIYFSYDVKMKEKGDIPEGYSVSREKKERFSLILESASTNQTSMYLCASSLGGSPDTQYFGPGTRLTVL.